One and the same sample provided the 9 T cell receptor beta chains below, sequenced in a study of T cell changes during pregnancy in multiple sclerosis. Sequencing was performed with immunoSEQ multiplex PCR; in TCRdb, only in-frame clones are kept and a portion is missing. The sample consists of just under 35,000 clones, roughly 93% of them appearing once. The sample in question was peripheral blood, obtained in the second trimester of pregnancy. These receptors were taken from a female donor in good health, enrolled as a control in a pregnancy study.

The chain recombines TRBV6-4 with TRBJ1-1; D may be TRBD1 (5 bases). Trimming removed 0 bases at V and 8 bases at J, with 10 bases between. Per germline, CDR1 MRHNA and CDR2 SNTAGT. This CDR3 comprises 13 residues. The CDR3 protein is CASSDSPQGEAFF. For the CDR3, the DNA is TGTGCCAGCAGTGACTCACCTCAGGGAGAAGCTTTCTTT.

This chain links TRBV6-4 with TRBJ1-1, with 9 bases aligning to TRBD1. V shed 3 bases and J 0 bases; nucleotides not matched to a gene: 2. The V gene's germline CDR1 is MRHNA and CDR2 SNTAGT. This CDR3 is built from 15 residues. The CDR3 protein is CASSEGTGLNTEAFF. The DNA for the CDR3 is TGTGCCAGCAGTGAGGGGACAGGGCTGAACACTGAAGCTTTCTTT.

The rearrangement uses TRBV6-1 and TRBJ2-2; 8 nucleotides match TRBD1. After removal of 2 bases from V and 6 bases from J, the junction contained 5 bases not matched to a gene. This CDR3 is 15 amino acids long. Germline CDR1 and CDR2: MNHNS and SASEGT. This CDR3 reads CASSEQGALPGELFF. DNA of the CDR3: TGTGCCAGCAGTGAACAGGGGGCGCTCCCCGGGGAGCTGTTTTTT.

The chain joins TRBV15 to TRBJ1-1; D unresolved. The CDR3 sequence is 15 residues long. Looked up from germline, CDR1 is LNHNV and CDR2 is YYDKDF (reference sequence). Trimming pared 5 bases from V and 0 bases from J, leaving 13 bases between. The CDR3 region has the DNA TGTGCCACCAGCCGGGAACACAACCTGAACACTGAAGCTTTCTTT. Protein product: CATSREHNLNTEAFF.

The CDR3 is CASSPSTDTQYF. Written as DNA, the CDR3 is TGTGCCAGCAGCCCGAGCACAGATACGCAGTATTTT. The chain links TRBV9 to TRBJ2-3; no clear D. Per germline, CDR1 SGDLS and CDR2 YYNGEE. CDR3 size: 12 residues. V lost 4 bases, J lost 0 bases, and 3 bases lay in between.

The chain joins TRBV27 to TRBJ1-6, with 8 positions matching TRBD1. V lost 7 bases, J lost 7 bases, and 18 bases stayed unmatched. The germline V gene has CDR1 MNHEY and CDR2 SMNVEV (reference sequence). The CDR3 length is 18 residues. As DNA, the CDR3 is TGTGCCAGCACCGTCAGGACAGGGCCGAGTGGGGGCAATTCACCCCTCCACTTT. It translates to CASTVRTGPSGGNSPLHF.

V and J are TRBV5-1 and TRBJ2-5; possibly TRBD2 for D (5 bases). In germline, CDR1 is SGHRS, CDR2 YFSETQ. The ends were cut back, 4 bases at V and 2 bases at J, with 12 bases in the middle. The CDR3 has 14 amino acids. In nucleotides, the CDR3 is TGCGCCAGCAGCACCCCAGAGCGGCAAGAGACCCAGTACTTC. This sequence encodes CASSTPERQETQYF.

The gene calls are TRBV27 and TRBJ2-7; 8 bases fit TRBD1. The length of the CDR3 is 16 residues. V lost 1 base to trimming and J lost 2 bases; unmatched junction nucleotides: 7. Germline lookup yields CDR1 MNHEY and CDR2 SMNVEV (reference sequence). The DNA for the CDR3 is TGTGCCAGCAGTTTATGGAAGGGACAGGTACCCTACGAGCAGTACTTC. This gives the protein CASSLWKGQVPYEQYF.

J is TRBJ2-3 and V is TRBV19, with TRBD2 matching over 11 bases. Per germline, CDR1 LNHDA and CDR2 SQIVND (reference sequence). The CDR3 is 21 residues long. Unmatched junction bases numbered 21, after V lost 4 bases and J lost 3 bases. The CDR3 spells CASSTTPLGLAVSKGTDTQYF. For the CDR3, the DNA is TGTGCCAGTAGTACGACCCCGTTGGGACTAGCGGTTTCCAAAGGGACAGATACGCAGTATTTT.